These T cell receptor beta chains were read from a single sample in a study of blood T cell repertoires in COVID-19. Data came from immunoSEQ multiplex PCR; TCRdb stores just in-frame clones and leaves some out. The table has tens of thousands of clones, around 75% seen once; the top ten hold less than 7%. What was sequenced was peripheral blood. The receptors here all came from a man aged 70-80 years with COVID-19, enrolled during active disease. The CDR3 runs from the conserved cysteine through the conserved F or W. The D gene is left open where the match is weak. For some rows the clone size is stated as once, few or many, or as a class when expanded; others skip it.

>TRBV6-2/TRBV6-3|.|TRBJ1-2|.
TGTGCCAGCAGTTACTCGCAGGCGTACCCCTATGGCTACACCTTC
CASSYSQAYPYGYTF
>TRBV29-1|.|TRBJ2-7|.
TGCAGCGTTTCGGTCTCCTACGAGCAGTACTTC
CSVSVSYEQYF
>TRBV6-5|.|TRBJ2-2|TRBD2
TGTGCCAGCAGTTATTCTAGCGGGAGTACGAACGGGGAGCTGTTTTTT
CASSYSSGSTNGELFF
>TRBV19|.|TRBJ1-2|TRBD1
TGTGCCAGTAGTATGGAGAACAGGGGGCGACTTGGCTACACCTTC
CASSMENRGRLGYTF
>TRBV5-1|.|TRBJ1-3|.
TGCGCCAGCAGCATAACAACTGGAAACACCATATATTTT
CASSITTGNTIYF
>TRBV2|.|TRBJ1-1|.
TGTGCCAGCAGGGATAATCCGGGATCTAACACTGAAGCTTTCTTT
CASRDNPGSNTEAFF
>TRBV6-4|.|TRBJ1-5|TRBD1
TGTGCCAGCAGGAAGGACAGGTGCGACAATCAGCCCCAGCATTTT
CASRKDRCDNQPQHF
>TRBV5-6|.|TRBJ1-5|TRBD1
TGTGCCAGCAGGAAAGGGGGCATGAATCAGCCCCAGCATTTT
CASRKGGMNQPQHF
>TRBV6-6|.|TRBJ1-2|.
TGTGCCACTGGTCATGCATCTTCAGGTGGCTACACCTTC
CATGHASSGGYTF
>TRBV7-6|.|TRBJ1-2|.
TGTGCCAGCAGCCCAGCCCCCCACTTAGCGCGTTTGGGGCAGGGGTGGAACTATGGCTACACCTTC
CASSPAPHLARLGQGWNYGYTF
>TRBV4-1|.|TRBJ1-6|TRBD1
TGCGCCAGCAGCCAGGAAGGACAGGGAAGGAATCATCGTTCACCCCTCCACTTT
CASSQEGQGRNHRSPLHF
>TRBV30|few|TRBJ1-5|TRBD1
TGTGCCTGTTCAGGGGGAGGTCAGCCCCAGCATTTT
CACSGGGQPQHF
>TRBV29-1|once|TRBJ2-1|TRBD2
TGCAGCGTTGTAAGCGGGAGTCGAAATGAGCAGTTCTTC
CSVVSGSRNEQFF
>TRBV5-6|.|TRBJ1-5|.
TGTGCCAGCAGCTTGTGGGCAGCACCGAATCAGCCCCAGCATTTT
CASSLWAAPNQPQHF
>TRBV7-9|few|TRBJ2-1|TRBD2
TGTGCCAGCAGCTCCAGGGGGACTAGCGGCAATGAGCAGTTCTTC
CASSSRGTSGNEQFF
>TRBV7-6|.|TRBJ2-7|TRBD2
TGTGCCAGCAGCTTATTAGCGGGAGAAACCTACGAGCAGTACTTC
CASSLLAGETYEQYF
>TRBV12-3/TRBV12-4|.|TRBJ2-7|TRBD1
TGTGCCAGCAGCCGGGACAGGGACGAGCAGTACTTC
CASSRDRDEQYF